The entry below describes one T cell receptor beta chain. This entry is derived from a study of control samples from healthy donors and cancer patients. Sequencing was performed with immunoSEQ multiplex PCR; in TCRdb, only in-frame clones are kept and a portion is missing. The sample gives 150,000 or so clones, roughly 90% of which show up once; approximately 12% is in the top ten. This TCR was sampled from a man aged 25 to 45 in good health. Material for sequencing was blood.

CDR3 sequence (DNA): TGTGCCAGCTCACAACAGGACGTGAACACTGAAGCTTTCTTT. Residues: CASSQQDVNTEAFF. V usage is TRBV18 and J usage is TRBJ1-1; D might be TRBD1 (5 bases). V lost 4 bases and J lost 0, with 9 bases in between. CDR1 is KGHSH and CDR2 is LQKENI in the germline V gene. The CDR3 is made up of 14 amino acids.